This T cell receptor beta chain originates from a study of cytomegalovirus exposure and HLA in healthy donors (dated by TCRdb to the late 2010s). In the study overall: The roughly 700 repertoires of the first cohort and the 95 to 150 validation repertoires were produced on the same platform, according to a later analysis. To predict cytomegalovirus infection status, the study combined high-throughput TCR immunosequencing, statistical association of individual TCRs with disease status, and machine learning. Besides the first cohort of around 700 subjects, a separate validation cohort made up of over a hundred different subjects was used. The study aimed to test whether signatures of past pathogen exposure could be identified by cataloging public T cell receptors. The investigation overall reported the following: In the study, around 160 TCR beta chains were listed as associated with cytomegalovirus. According to the authors, the approach could potentially be generalized to other disease states and immunological phenotypes. Of the cluster scores, approximately 95% were above 0 in a later analysis, which found that TCRs clustered in the first cohort also tended to co-occur in the 95 to 150 validation repertoires. A later analysis had no HLA typing for the validation cohort, so co-occurrence there was scored across all 130 or so repertoires. In vitro tests confirmed that three of the cytomegalovirus-associated TCR beta chains recognize cytomegalovirus antigens. While some public TCRs were present in many individuals, most TCR sequences turned up only very rarely across donors. The classifier was reported to diagnose cytomegalovirus status with high specificity and sensitivity in both the original cohort and the validation cohort.

This clone has just a few counts. Its antigen is currently not known. Base qualities are not provided; no much larger clone lies one nucleotide away. Library method: the immunoSEQ multiplex PCR assay. The authors' analysis ran thus. A statistical classification framework was built to diagnose cytomegalovirus status from the catalog of TCR beta chain sequences. TCRdb provides this immuneACCESS table in a form limited to in-frame rearrangements. Some clones are lacking; in checked studies, under half of them reflect an unresolved V gene, and why the rest are absent is not known. V and J calls and clone size are as listed in that table; D and trimming were resolved from the DNA. The sample records 150,000 to 200,000 clones, 86% of which are singletons. The ten largest clones take up about 1.5% of the sample. The donors were included in the validation cohort of approximately 130 subjects, a group kept apart from the roughly 730-subject first cohort.

The material sequenced was PBMCs. The receptor's source is a woman under 30 in good health and CMV-seronegative.

The CDR3 protein is CASGSLSGQPQHF. In nucleotide form, the sequence is TGTGCTAGTGGTAGCCTTTCGGGGCAGCCCCAGCATTTT. The chain was built from TRBV12-5 and TRBJ1-5; the D gene cannot be named for sure. Its CDR3 holds 13 amino acids, cysteine through phenylalanine. This entry keeps only the CDR3 DNA: 39 bases, framed from base 1. CDR1 and CDR2 are drawn from the germline V gene: LGHNT, FRNRAP. V loses 5 bases, J loses 7 bases, and the germline ends lie 12 bases apart.